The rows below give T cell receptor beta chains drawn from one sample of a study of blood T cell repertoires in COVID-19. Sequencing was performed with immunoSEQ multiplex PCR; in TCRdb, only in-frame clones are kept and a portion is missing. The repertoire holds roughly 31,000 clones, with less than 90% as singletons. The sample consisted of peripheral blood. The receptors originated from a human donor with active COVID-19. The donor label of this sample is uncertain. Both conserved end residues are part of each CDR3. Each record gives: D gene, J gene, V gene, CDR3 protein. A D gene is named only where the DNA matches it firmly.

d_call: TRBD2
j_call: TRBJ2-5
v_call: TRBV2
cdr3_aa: CASRVASGGSETQYF

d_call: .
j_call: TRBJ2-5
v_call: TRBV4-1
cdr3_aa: CASSQDPPGQETQYF

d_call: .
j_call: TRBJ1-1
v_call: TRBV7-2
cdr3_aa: CASSSRDLRYTEAFF

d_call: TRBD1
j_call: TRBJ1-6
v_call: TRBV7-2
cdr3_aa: CASSTGQGNSPLHF

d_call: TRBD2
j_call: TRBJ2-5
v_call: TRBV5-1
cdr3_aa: CASSLARLASQETQYF

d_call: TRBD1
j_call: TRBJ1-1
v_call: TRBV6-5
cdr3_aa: CASSSQGDTEAFF

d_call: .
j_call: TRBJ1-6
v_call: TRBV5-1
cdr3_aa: CASTSDPGGISPLHF

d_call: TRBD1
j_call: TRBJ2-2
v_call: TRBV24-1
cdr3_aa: CATSGDRVANTGELFF

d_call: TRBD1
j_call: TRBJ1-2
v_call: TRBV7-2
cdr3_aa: CASSLGFEGAGYTF

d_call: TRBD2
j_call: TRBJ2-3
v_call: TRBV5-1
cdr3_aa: CASSLDSGRGPDTQYF

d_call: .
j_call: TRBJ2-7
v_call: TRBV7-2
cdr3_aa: CASSALDFVLQYF

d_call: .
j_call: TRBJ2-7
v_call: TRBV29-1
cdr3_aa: CSVNRVEPYEQYF

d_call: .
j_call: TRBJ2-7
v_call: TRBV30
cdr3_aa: CAWSVFPYEQYF

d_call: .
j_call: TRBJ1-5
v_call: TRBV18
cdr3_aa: CASSPRQDTSQPQHF

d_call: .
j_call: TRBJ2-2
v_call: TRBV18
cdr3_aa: CASSPRGSNTGELFF

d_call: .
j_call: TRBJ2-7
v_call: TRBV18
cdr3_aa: CASSPFEGQAEQYF

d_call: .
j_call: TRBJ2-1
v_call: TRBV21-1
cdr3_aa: CASSKWAQTYNEQFF

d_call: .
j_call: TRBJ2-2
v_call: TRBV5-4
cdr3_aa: CASSSLAAGTNTGELFF

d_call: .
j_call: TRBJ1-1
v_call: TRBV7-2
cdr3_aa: CASSQRGGTEAFF

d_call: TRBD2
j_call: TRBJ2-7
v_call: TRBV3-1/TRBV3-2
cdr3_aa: CASSQSFRAGGPNNEQYF

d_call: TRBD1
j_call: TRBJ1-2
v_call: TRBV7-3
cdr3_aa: CASSLGQGVHGYTF

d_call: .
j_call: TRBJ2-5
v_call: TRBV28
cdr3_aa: CASSLGHVETQYF

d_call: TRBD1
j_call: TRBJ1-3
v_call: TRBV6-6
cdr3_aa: CASSGTDSGNTIYF

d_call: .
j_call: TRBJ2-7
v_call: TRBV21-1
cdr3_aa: CASSKLRVYEQYF

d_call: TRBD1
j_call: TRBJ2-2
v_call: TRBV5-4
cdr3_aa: CATGTTTGANTGELFF

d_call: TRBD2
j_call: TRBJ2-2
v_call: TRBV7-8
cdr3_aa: CASSLSGGTAGELFF

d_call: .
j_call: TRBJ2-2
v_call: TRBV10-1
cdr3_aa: CASSESGRLNTGELFF

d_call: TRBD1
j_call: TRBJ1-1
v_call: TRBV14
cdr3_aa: CASSQTSRQGASEAFF

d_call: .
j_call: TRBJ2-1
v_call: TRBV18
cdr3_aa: CASSDEAGDHRDEQFF

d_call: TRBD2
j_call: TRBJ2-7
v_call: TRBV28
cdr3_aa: CASSLMGGEGLNEQYF

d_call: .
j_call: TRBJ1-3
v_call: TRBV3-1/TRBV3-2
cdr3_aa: CASSQPGGGNSGNTIYF

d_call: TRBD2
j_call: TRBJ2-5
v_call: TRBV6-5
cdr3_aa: CASRPSTSGGQTQYF

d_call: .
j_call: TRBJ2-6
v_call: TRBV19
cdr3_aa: CASSIGHSGANVLTF

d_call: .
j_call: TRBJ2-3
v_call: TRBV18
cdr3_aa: CASSPSRVTSTDTQYF

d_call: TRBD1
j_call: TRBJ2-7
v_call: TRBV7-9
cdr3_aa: CASSPALGTGNPYEQYF

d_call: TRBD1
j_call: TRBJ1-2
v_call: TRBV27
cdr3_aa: CATSTGGYGYTF

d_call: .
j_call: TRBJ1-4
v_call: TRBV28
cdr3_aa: CASSFEGGRVEKLFF

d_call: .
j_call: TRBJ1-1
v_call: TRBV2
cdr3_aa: CASSEDRANTEAFF

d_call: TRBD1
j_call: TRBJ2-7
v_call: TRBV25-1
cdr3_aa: CASELQGSHEQYF

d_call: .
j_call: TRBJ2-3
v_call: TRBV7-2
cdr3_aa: CASSFYSTDTQYF

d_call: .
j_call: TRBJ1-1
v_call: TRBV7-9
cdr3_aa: CASSSQEGTEAFF

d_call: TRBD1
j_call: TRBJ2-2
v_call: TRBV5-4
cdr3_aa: CASRLDRSANTGELFF

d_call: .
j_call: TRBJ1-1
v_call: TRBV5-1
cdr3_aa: CASSLEQLYTEAFF

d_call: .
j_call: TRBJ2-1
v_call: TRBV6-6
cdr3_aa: CASRSGAGGRDEQFF

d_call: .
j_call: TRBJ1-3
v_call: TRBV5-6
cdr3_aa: CAVRVRGNTIYF

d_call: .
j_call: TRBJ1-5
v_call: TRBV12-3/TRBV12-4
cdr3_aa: CASSPGGNQPQHF

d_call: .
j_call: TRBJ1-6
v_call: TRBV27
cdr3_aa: CASSPGTGSYNSPLHF

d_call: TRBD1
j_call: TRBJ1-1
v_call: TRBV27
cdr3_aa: CASSQGQGEGRAFF